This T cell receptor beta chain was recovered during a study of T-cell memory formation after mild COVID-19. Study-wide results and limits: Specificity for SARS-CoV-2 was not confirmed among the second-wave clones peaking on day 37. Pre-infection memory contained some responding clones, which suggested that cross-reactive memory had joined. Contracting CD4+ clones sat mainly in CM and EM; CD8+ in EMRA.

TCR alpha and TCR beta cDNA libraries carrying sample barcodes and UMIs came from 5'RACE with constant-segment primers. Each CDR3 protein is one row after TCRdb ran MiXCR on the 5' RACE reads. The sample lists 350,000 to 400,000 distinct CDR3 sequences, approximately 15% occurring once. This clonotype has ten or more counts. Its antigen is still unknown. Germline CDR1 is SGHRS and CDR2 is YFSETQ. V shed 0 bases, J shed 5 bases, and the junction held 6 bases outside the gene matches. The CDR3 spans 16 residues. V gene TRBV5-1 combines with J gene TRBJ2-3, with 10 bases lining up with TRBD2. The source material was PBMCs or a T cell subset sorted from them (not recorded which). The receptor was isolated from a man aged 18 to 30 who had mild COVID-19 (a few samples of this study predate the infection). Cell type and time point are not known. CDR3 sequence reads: CASSLASGGAIDTQYF. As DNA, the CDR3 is TGCGCCAGCAGCTTGGCCAGCGGGGGGGCCATAGATACGCAGTATTTT.